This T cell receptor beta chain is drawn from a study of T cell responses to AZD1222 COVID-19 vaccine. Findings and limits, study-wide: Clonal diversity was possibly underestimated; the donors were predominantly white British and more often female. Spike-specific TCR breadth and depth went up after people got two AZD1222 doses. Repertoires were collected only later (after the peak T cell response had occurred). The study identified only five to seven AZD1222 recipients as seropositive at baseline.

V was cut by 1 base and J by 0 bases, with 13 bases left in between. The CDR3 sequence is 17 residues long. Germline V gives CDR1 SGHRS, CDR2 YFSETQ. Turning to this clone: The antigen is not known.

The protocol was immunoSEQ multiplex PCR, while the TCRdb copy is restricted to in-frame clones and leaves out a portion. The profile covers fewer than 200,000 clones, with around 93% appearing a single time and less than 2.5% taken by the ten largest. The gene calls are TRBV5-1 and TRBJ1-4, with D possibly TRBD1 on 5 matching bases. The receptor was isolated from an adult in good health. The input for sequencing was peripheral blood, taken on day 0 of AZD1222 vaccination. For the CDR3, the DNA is TGCGCCAGCAGCTTGATATCTCGGGGGGCAACTAATGAAAAACTGTTTTTT. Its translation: CASSLISRGATNEKLFF.